The 26 T cell receptor beta chains below come from one sample, sequenced in a study of T cell repertoires in cytomegalovirus infection. Via MiXCR, TCRdb re-called the reads, giving one row per CDR3 protein. The data show nearly 550,000 distinct CDR3 sequences, 15% to 20% seen once. The sequencing input was CD8+ T cells from PBMCs. Receptor source: a human donor in good health (CMV status not recorded). Some clones in this sample may be carry-over from other donors' samples.

This clonotype was seen ten or more times. The chain has TRBV7-8 and TRBJ2-1; 7 nucleotides match TRBD2. V lost 4 bases and J lost 5; bases outside the gene matches: 11. Germline CDR1 reads SGHVS; CDR2 reads FQNEAQ. CDR3 size: 16 residues. The CDR3 loop reads CASSSKLGGGNNEQFF. CDR3 nucleotides: TGTGCCAGCAGCTCCAAACTTGGGGGGGGAAACAATGAGCAGTTCTTC.

This clonotype came up many times. The rearrangement uses TRBV7-6 and TRBJ1-3; TRBD1 matches at 8 bases. The CDR3 spans 16 residues. The germline V gene encodes CDR1 SGHVS and CDR2 FNYEAQ. With V trimmed by 2 bases and J by 2 bases, 5 bases remained unmatched. The CDR3 DNA is TGTGCCAGCAGCTTAAGTCAGGGGGCCACTGGAAACACCATATATTTT. Translation gives CASSLSQGATGNTIYF.

In regard to this clonotype: One base away lies a much larger clone, so this may be a sequencing read error. CDR3 sequence reads: CANSLAATNEKLFF. CDR3 in DNA: TGTGCCAACAGCTTAGCAGCAACTAATGAAAAACTGTTTTTT. The J gene is TRBJ1-4, the V gene TRBV7-9, with unresolved D. Germline V gene lookup returns CDR1 SEHNR and CDR2 FQNEAQ (reference sequence). The CDR3 loop spans 14 amino acids.

The sample holds a few counts of this clonotype. The chain carries TRBV10-3 and TRBJ2-3; the match to TRBD1 covers 8 bases. CDR1 is ENHRY and CDR2 is SYGVKD in the germline V gene. The V and J ends lost 4 bases and 2 bases, in that order; junction bases with no gene match: 2. There are 14 residues in the CDR3. The CDR3 is CAISGTGTTDTQYF. The CDR3 nucleotides are TGTGCCATCAGTGGGACAGGGACCACAGATACGCAGTATTTT.

The chain carries TRBV6-5 and TRBJ1-1; D is unclear. The germline CDR1 and CDR2 sequences are MNHEY and SVGAGI. V was cut by 2 bases and J by 0 bases, with 10 bases left in between. The CDR3 sequence is 15 residues long. The CDR3, as DNA: TGTGCCAGCAGTTACCGGGGAGGGATGAACACTGAAGCTTTCTTT. It codes for CASSYRGGMNTEAFF.

This clonotype was counted between two and nine times. The chain combines TRBV7-6 with TRBJ2-7, with 12 bases fitting TRBD2. Per germline, CDR1 SGHVS and CDR2 FNYEAQ. The CDR3 consists of 17 residues. With 5 bases clipped from V and 7 bases from J, the junction kept 15 bases outside the gene matches. The CDR3 region has the DNA TGTGCCAGCAGCGCGGAACTAGCGGGGGGATCCTACGTAGAGCAGTACTTC. Protein: CASSAELAGGSYVEQYF.

V gene TRBV20-1 combines with J gene TRBJ1-1; tentatively, D is TRBD1 (6 bases). V was clipped by 2 bases and J by 3 bases, with 13 bases between them. The CDR3 has 14 residues. Germline assignment: CDR1 DFQATT and CDR2 SNEGSKA (reference sequence). The CDR3 reads CSARKQGIDTEAFF. The CDR3 region has the DNA TGCAGTGCTAGAAAACAGGGAATCGACACTGAAGCTTTCTTT.

This clonotype showed up many times. The chain couples TRBV7-9 to TRBJ2-1; D is possibly TRBD2 (5 bases). V was pared by 5 bases and J by 10 bases, with 9 bases between. Germline V lookup: CDR1 SEHNR, CDR2 FQNEAQ (reference sequence). CDR3 length equals 11 residues. In DNA form, the CDR3 reads TGTGCCAGCAGCGGCGGACTGGAGCAGTTCTTC. It encodes CASSGGLEQFF.

The rearrangement links TRBV27 to TRBJ1-5; maybe TRBD1 (5 bases). Germline-derived CDR1 and CDR2 are MNHEY and SMNVEV (reference sequence). The CDR3 has 15 amino acids. V was pared by 6 bases and J by 0 bases, with 12 bases between. CDR3 DNA sequence: TGTGCCAGCAGCCTGGGACGGTTTAGCAATCAGCCCCAGCATTTT. It encodes CASSLGRFSNQPQHF.

The V call is TRBV12-3 or TRBV12-4, the J call TRBJ2-7; 8 bases match TRBD2. The CDR3 is made up of 13 amino acids. J was trimmed by 3 bases and V by 6 bases; bases with no gene match: 4. The CDR3 DNA is TGTGCCAGCAGCGGAGCGGGGGTCTACGAGCAGTACTTC. It specifies CASSGAGVYEQYF.

V and J are TRBV19 and TRBJ1-2; D is possibly TRBD1 (5 bases). Germline V gives CDR1 LNHDA, CDR2 SQIVND (reference sequence). V was shortened by 8 bases and J by 5 bases, with 12 bases between the two germline ends. This CDR3 has 12 residues. The CDR3 reads CASSQGFYGYTF. CDR3 coding DNA: TGTGCCAGTTCCCAGGGTTTTTATGGCTACACCTTC.

This clonotype turned up a few times. The chain carries TRBV6-1 and TRBJ1-2; D is unresolved. Trimming took 4 bases from V and 4 from J, leaving 10 bases between them. CDR3 length equals 13 residues. CDR1 and CDR2 (germline): MNHNS, SASEGT. CDR3 in amino acids: CASSAGVTYGYTF. The CDR3 DNA follows: TGTGCCAGCAGTGCCGGGGTCACCTATGGCTACACCTTC.

This clonotype has ten or more counts. CDR3 sequence: CASSQDGGRGQPQHF. CDR3 sequence (DNA): TGTGCCAGCAGTCAAGACGGGGGGAGAGGTCAGCCCCAGCATTTT. The J gene is TRBJ1-5, the V gene TRBV27; a weak D match, TRBD1 (5 bases). Trimming took 5 bases from V and 6 from J, leaving 17 bases between them. CDR1 MNHEY and CDR2 SMNVEV come from the germline V gene (reference sequence). This CDR3 contains 15 residues.

Comments on this clonotype: Given the absence of the conserved phenylalanine or tryptophan at the CDR3 end, a read error is likely. The chain links TRBV11-2 to TRBJ2-2; 8 bases are shared with TRBD2. CDR1 SGHAT and CDR2 FQNNGV come from the germline V gene. V lost 2 bases to trimming and J lost 1 base; unmatched junction nucleotides: 6. The CDR3 covers 17 residues. The CDR3: CASSLWASGRNTGELFL. CDR3 bases: TGTGCCAGCAGCTTATGGGCTAGCGGGCGGAACACCGGGGAGCTGTTTTTA.

This clonotype was seen only a few times. This CDR3 is CASNPGPSNNEQFF. CDR3 DNA: TGTGCCAGCAACCCCGGCCCCTCAAACAATGAGCAGTTCTTC. The chain uses TRBV27 and TRBJ2-1; D is unresolved. The CDR3 is 14 amino acids. Between the trimmed V and J ends, which lost 7 bases and 5 bases, there was a span of 15 bases. Looked up from germline, CDR1 is MNHEY and CDR2 is SMNVEV (reference sequence).

This clonotype appeared many times. The chain carries TRBV19 and TRBJ1-2; D might be TRBD1 (5 bases). Germline-derived CDR1 and CDR2 are LNHDA and SQIVND (reference sequence). Trimming shortened V by 5 bases and J by 4 bases, and 14 bases separated the two germline ends. This CDR3 contains 14 residues. Here the CDR3 DNA reads TGTGCCAGTAGTTACTCGTCAGGGAGCTATGGCTACACCTTC. Its protein product is CASSYSSGSYGYTF.

A note on this clonotype: Germline and junction disagree at one end, which may indicate a read error. V usage is TRBV6-1 and J usage is TRBJ1-4, with 11 bases lining up with TRBD1. Germline-derived CDR1 and CDR2 are MNHNS and SASEGT. This CDR3 is built from 15 residues. CDR3 loop: CARSEADRGLEKLFF. CDR3 DNA: TGTGCCAGAAGTGAAGCGGACAGGGGGCTGGAAAAACTGTTTTTT.

This sequence joins TRBV15 and TRBJ2-1; D gene uncertain. Germline CDR1 is LNHNV and CDR2 is YYDKDF (reference sequence). Trimming shortened V by 1 base and J by 6 bases, and 7 bases separated the two germline ends. The CDR3 contains 13 residues. The CDR3: CATSRGGINEQFF. The CDR3 DNA reads TGTGCCACCAGCAGAGGAGGCATCAATGAGCAGTTCTTC. Full variable domain (remainder filled in from reference TRBV15 and TRBJ2-1): DAMVIQNPRYQVTQFGKPVTLSCSQTLNHNVMYWYQQKSSQAPKLLFHYYDKDFNNEADTPDNFQSRRPNTSFCFLDIRSPGLGDTAMYLCATSRGGINEQFFGPGTRLTVL.

This clonotype was counted a few times. This sequence joins TRBV14 and TRBJ2-7; TRBD1 aligns across 8 bases. J lost 1 base, V lost 4 bases, and 6 bases had no gene match. CDR1 and CDR2 (germline): SGHDN, FVKESK. The CDR3 spans 15 residues. CDR3 bases: TGTGCCAGCAGCCTGACAGGGGATCTTTCCTACGAGCAGTACTTC. This translates into CASSLTGDLSYEQYF.

This clonotype was detected once. The gene calls are TRBV3-1 and TRBJ2-6, with D unresolved. CDR3 length: 16 amino acids. CDR1 and CDR2 (germline): LGHDT, YNNKEL (reference sequence). Trimming removed 1 base at V and 4 bases at J, with 11 bases between. The CDR3 sequence: CASSQAGALGANVLTF. DNA for the CDR3: TGTGCCAGCAGCCAAGCAGGCGCTTTAGGGGCCAACGTCCTGACTTTC. Full variable domain (rest looked up from reference TRBV3-1 and TRBJ2-6): DTAVSQTPKYLVTQMGNDKSIKCEQNLGHDTMYWYKQDSKKFLKIMFSYNNKELIINETVPNRFSPKSPDKAHLNLHINSLELGDSAVYFCASSQAGALGANVLTFGAGSRLTVL.

On this clonotype itself: A much larger clonotype is one base distant, so this may be a read error. This chain joins TRBV14 and TRBJ2-2; D call uncertain. Germline V CDR1 and CDR2: SGHDN, FVKESK. V lost 1 base and J lost 1, with 7 bases in between. This CDR3 has 15 residues. CDR3 protein: CASSQGQRNTGELFF. The CDR3 coding sequence is TGTGCCAGCAGCCAAGGGCAGAGGAACACCGGGGAGCTGTTTTTT.

In its sample, this clonotype was seen a few times. This chain joins TRBV4-2 and TRBJ2-1; TRBD2 might be the D (6 bases). The CDR3 contains 14 residues. Germline V lookup: CDR1 LGHNA, CDR2 YNFKEQ. Trimming cost V 4 bases and J 5 bases, with 12 bases left between them. The DNA of the CDR3 is TGTGCCAGCAGCCCCGGACCTAGCGACAATGAGCAGTTCTTC. It codes for CASSPGPSDNEQFF.

Notes on this clonotype: The CDR3 end shows no conserved phenylalanine or tryptophan, and so a read error is likely. The rearrangement links TRBV27 to TRBJ2-3; D is perhaps TRBD2 (6 bases). Trimming removed 6 bases at V and 0 bases at J, with 19 bases between. CDR1 and CDR2 (germline): MNHEY, SMNVEV (reference sequence). The CDR3 covers 17 residues. The CDR3 loop reads CASRRFARLESTDTQYL. The CDR3 nucleotides read TGTGCCAGCAGACGTTTCGCGAGACTAGAAAGCACAGATACGCAGTATTTG.

This clonotype was seen many times. This sequence joins TRBV28 and TRBJ1-1; weak D call: TRBD1 (5 bases). Trimming removed 2 bases from V and 0 bases from J, with 19 bases in between. From germline, CDR1 is MDHEN and CDR2 SYDVKM. The CDR3 totals 18 residues. The DNA for the CDR3 is TGTGCCAGCAGTTTACCCTGGAGAGGGGTTACAATGAACACTGAAGCTTTCTTT. Amino acids: CASSLPWRGVTMNTEAFF.

The table lists this clonotype with many counts. The rearrangement joins TRBV28 to TRBJ1-3, with D uncertain. This CDR3 has 18 residues. V was clipped by 3 bases and J by 0 bases, with 18 bases between them. The germline V gene has CDR1 MDHEN and CDR2 SYDVKM. For the CDR3, the DNA is TGTGCCAGCAGTTTCACTTCCCCGGCAATCTACTCTGGAAACACCATATATTTT. The encoded protein is CASSFTSPAIYSGNTIYF. Supplemented by reference TRBV28 and TRBJ1-3, the full variable domain reads DVKVTQSSRYLVKRTGEKVFLECVQDMDHENMFWYRQDPGLGLRLIYFSYDVKMKEKGDIPEGYSVSREKKERFSLILESASTNQTSMYLCASSFTSPAIYSGNTIYFGEGSWLTVV.

The CDR3 reads CASSFFGDPNEKLFF. The CDR3 coding sequence is TGTGCCAGCAGCTTCTTCGGGGATCCTAATGAAAAACTGTTTTTT. The chain combines TRBV2 with TRBJ1-4; D remains ambiguous. Germline V CDR1 and CDR2: SNHLY, FYNNEI. The CDR3 totals 15 residues. V was clipped by 6 bases and J by 3 bases, with 14 bases between them. The entire variable domain, with the rest obtained from reference TRBV2 and TRBJ1-4, is as follows: EPEVTQTPSHQVTQMGQEVILRCVPISNHLYFYWYRQILGQKVEFLVSFYNNEISEKSEIFDDQFSVERPDGSNFTLKIRSTKLEDSAMYFCASSFFGDPNEKLFFGSGTQLSVL.